These 6 T cell receptor beta chains originate from one sample sequenced in a study of post-analysis software for immune sequencing data. These receptors lack a known antigen. Study findings and constraints: The study found TRBV5-6, TRBV5-1 and TRBV20-1 among four to six TRBV segments more frequent in patients than controls.

Unique molecular identifiers had been added to the TCR beta cDNA libraries. A single record per CDR3 protein comes from TCRdb applying MiXCR to the PCR reads. The table has 750,000 to 950,000 distinct CDR3 sequences, around 53% seen once. Material for sequencing was blood. The receptors shown here come from a girl between 10 and 17 years old with multiple sclerosis.

CDR3 coding DNA: TGTGCCAGCAGTTACGGGTTTGCCGGAGAGCCCCAGCATTTT. Amino acid sequence: CASSYGFAGEPQHF. V and J are TRBV6-6 and TRBJ1-5; D not certain. The V and J ends lost 2 bases and 8 bases respectively, with 13 bases between them. The CDR3 is 14 residues long. Germline V gives CDR1 MNHNY, CDR2 SVGAGI (reference sequence).

This clonotype has only a few counts. The gene calls are TRBV29-1 and TRBJ2-7, with 8 bases that match TRBD1. Germline CDR1 SQVTM, CDR2 ANQGSEA. This CDR3 is built from 12 residues. V lost 7 bases, J lost 3 bases, and 5 bases stayed unmatched. CDR3 nucleotide sequence: TGCAGCGCCCGGACAGGGATCTACGAGCAGTACTTC. It codes for CSARTGIYEQYF.

The gene calls are TRBV7-3 and TRBJ2-5, with D perhaps given as TRBD1 or TRBD2 (6 bases each). Trimming took off 5 bases at V and 2 bases at J, with 15 bases between the two ends. Germline V gene sequence: CDR1 SGHTA, CDR2 FQGTGA. This CDR3 has 15 residues. The CDR3 region is CASSVQGRGQETQYF. The CDR3 nucleotides read TGTGCCAGCAGCGTCCAGGGGCGGGGACAAGAGACCCAGTACTTC.

This rearrangement joins TRBV3-1 to TRBJ2-1, with 14 bases fitting TRBD2. Germline V CDR1 and CDR2: LGHDT, YNNKEL (reference sequence). CDR3 size: 16 residues. The V and J ends lost 1 base and 9 bases, in that order; junction bases with no gene match: 5. CDR3 in amino acids: CASSQVLTSGRVEQFF. The CDR3 coding sequence is TGTGCCAGCAGCCAAGTGCTGACTAGCGGGAGGGTTGAGCAGTTCTTC.

The chain links TRBV5-1 to TRBJ2-5; 8 bases map to TRBD1. V lost 4 bases, J lost 11 bases, and 13 bases stayed unmatched. CDR1 SGHRS and CDR2 YFSETQ come from the germline V gene. There are 14 residues in the CDR3. Here the CDR3 DNA reads TGCGCCAGCAGCCGAGGCGGACAGGGCAATGAGCAGTACTTC. Translated, it gives CASSRGGQGNEQYF.

This clonotype was counted only a few times. The chain couples TRBV21-1 to TRBJ2-7; no DNA check was done on the table's D call, TRBD1. TRBV21-1 is tagged as a pseudogene. The CDR3 runs 19 residues. The CDR3 loop is CASSKVGRLGQGIPYEQYF. CDR3 DNA: TGTGCCAGCAGCAAAGTCGGCCGTTTGGGACAGGGAATCCCCTACGAGCAGTACTTC.